The text below deals with one T cell receptor (beta chain). Its antigen remains unidentified. The investigators split CD4+ cells into a CD45RA+ naive subset and a CD45RA-negative memory subset. The table came from immunoSEQ multiplex PCR; TCRdb's copy has only in-frame clones and leaves some out. The top ten clones hold approximately 0.56% of a sample with over a million clones, around three quarters of them seen once. The record originates from a study of shared clonotypes between healthy human individuals. Whole-study findings and limits: Generally, naive subsets came out with larger estimated richness than memory subsets.

V shed 4 bases and J 3 bases; nucleotides not matched to a gene: 9. Germline CDR1 reads SQVTM; CDR2 reads ANQGSEA. The CDR3 consists of 14 residues. Sequencing was done on a sample of memory CD4+ T cells from PBMCs. The subset denotes: CD45RA-negative fraction. The TCR was taken from a man between 18 and 35 years old in good health. Some clones in this sample may be carry-over from other donors' samples. This chain uses TRBV29-1 with TRBJ2-7; 7 nucleotides agree with TRBD1. This CDR3 is CSVVDRVDNYEQYF. The CDR3 region has the DNA TGCAGCGTTGTCGACAGGGTCGACAACTACGAGCAGTACTTC.